These 26 T cell receptor beta chains originate from one sample sequenced in a study of shared clonotypes between healthy human individuals (dated by TCRdb to about 2020). CD8 naive samples were obtained by positive selection for CCR7 among CD45RO-negative cells, yielding a CD45RA+CCR7+ population from which TemRA cells were excluded. The library was made by the immunoSEQ multiplex PCR assay. Here the immuneACCESS table is served through TCRdb, limited to in-frame sequences with V and J called. Missing clones are a known gap in these copies; in checked studies unresolved V genes cover under half, and the rest lacks a known reason. For this sample the table gives about 1,900,000 clones, of which over 85% were detected only once. 0.95% to 1.5% of the sample lies in the top ten. The sample consisted of naive CD8+ T cells sorted from blood. The label giving this sample's cell subset or site can be read as: CD45RA+CCR7+. The receptors shown here come from a man younger than 35 in good health.

A remark on this clone: Other DNA sequences in this specimen translate into the identical CDR3. The CDR3 spells CSVQGVHGYTF. The DNA of the CDR3 is TGCAGTGTTCAGGGGGTCCATGGCTACACCTTC. The chain joins TRBV20-1 to TRBJ1-2, with 7 bases matching TRBD1. This CDR3 spans 11 amino acids. Germline V CDR1 and CDR2: DFQATT, SNEGSKA (reference sequence). V shed 7 bases, J shed 6 bases, and the junction held 5 bases outside the gene matches.

The V call is TRBV2, the J call TRBJ1-5; a possible D gene is TRBD1 (5 bases). The V end lost 7 bases, the J end lost 1 base, and 14 bases lay between the germline ends. The CDR3 extends over 15 amino acids. CDR1 is SNHLY and CDR2 is FYNNEI in the germline V gene. CDR3 sequence: CASTPVGGSNQPQHF. CDR3 DNA sequence: TGTGCCAGCACCCCGGTGGGGGGAAGCAATCAGCCCCAGCATTTT.

This clone was detected once. This sample also contains other DNA sequences that code for the same CDR3. The V gene is TRBV4-1, the J gene TRBJ2-7, with D hard to call. The CDR3 spans 13 residues. The ends were cut back, 3 bases at V and 0 bases at J, with 6 bases in the middle. CDR1 is MGHRA, CDR2 YSYEKL, per germline. The CDR3 nucleotides are TGCGCCAGCAGCCAGTCGAGCTCCTACGAGCAGTACTTC. Residues: CASSQSSSYEQYF.

The chain carries TRBV13 and TRBJ2-7; maybe TRBD1 (5 bases). In germline, CDR1 is PRHDT, CDR2 FYEKMQ (reference sequence). The CDR3 runs to 14 residues. V was clipped by 1 base and J by 3 bases, with 10 bases between them. The DNA of the CDR3 is TGTGCCAGCAGCTTAGTTGGACAATACTACGAGCAGTACTTC. Translated: CASSLVGQYYEQYF.

This clone showed up just once. The V and J genes are TRBV4-3 and TRBJ1-2; D might be TRBD1 (5 bases). Trimming took off 0 bases at V and 3 bases at J, with 20 bases between the two ends. In germline, CDR1 is LGHNA, CDR2 YSLEER. This CDR3 is built from 18 residues. This CDR3 is CASSQEVDGAGIDYGYTF. CDR3 DNA: TGCGCCAGCAGCCAAGAAGTGGATGGGGCTGGGATTGACTATGGCTACACCTTC.

V is TRBV7-2 and J is TRBJ2-1; 9 bases align to TRBD1. The V gene's germline CDR1 is SGHTA and CDR2 FQGNSA. The CDR3 is made up of 15 amino acids. After removal of 5 bases from V and 0 bases from J, the junction contained 2 bases not matched to a gene. The CDR3 DNA follows: TGTGCCAGCAGCCCGGACAGGGGCTCCTACAATGAGCAGTTCTTC. It yields the protein CASSPDRGSYNEQFF.

The chain combines TRBV18 with TRBJ2-5, with D uncertain. Per germline, CDR1 KGHSH and CDR2 LQKENI. V gave up 4 bases and J gave up 3 bases, with 9 bases separating them. The CDR3 is 13 residues long. The CDR3 protein is CASSHGSEETQYF. CDR3 coding DNA: TGTGCCAGCTCACACGGAAGCGAAGAGACCCAGTACTTC.

This chain connects TRBV2 to TRBJ2-3; D is perhaps TRBD1 or TRBD2 (5 bases each). The V and J ends lost 6 bases and 2 bases respectively, with 21 bases between them. The V gene's germline CDR1 is SNHLY and CDR2 FYNNEI. This CDR3 region has 17 residues. The CDR3 here is CASRGTRVGPDTDTQYF. The DNA for the CDR3 is TGTGCCAGCAGGGGGACGAGGGTGGGGCCGGACACAGATACGCAGTATTTT.

V usage is TRBV2 and J usage is TRBJ2-2, with TRBD1 identical over 10 bases. CDR1 is SNHLY and CDR2 is FYNNEI in the germline V gene. J gave up 1 base and V 6 bases, and 2 bases lay outside the gene matches. The CDR3 length is 15 residues. CDR3 sequence reads: CASRGQGVNTGELFF. In nucleotides, the CDR3 is TGTGCCAGCAGAGGACAGGGGGTGAACACCGGGGAGCTGTTTTTT. Full variable domain (rest looked up from reference TRBV2 and TRBJ2-2): EPEVTQTPSHQVTQMGQEVILRCVPISNHLYFYWYRQILGQKVEFLVSFYNNEISEKSEIFDDQFSVERPDGSNFTLKIRSTKLEDSAMYFCASRGQGVNTGELFFGEGSRLTVL.

The chain combines TRBV4-1 with TRBJ2-3; tentative D call: TRBD2 (5 bases). The length of the CDR3 is 15 residues. CDR1 is MGHRA and CDR2 is YSYEKL in the germline V gene. The ends were cut back, 0 bases at V and 3 bases at J, with 10 bases in the middle. The CDR3 here is CASSQERASTDTQYF. CDR3 bases: TGCGCCAGCAGCCAAGAGCGGGCTTCAACAGATACGCAGTATTTT.

Remarks on this clone: Other DNA sequences in the same sample also yield this CDR3. The chain recombines TRBV5-6 with TRBJ2-7; D unresolved. Deletions cut 2 bases from V and 2 bases from J, with 5 bases between. The CDR3 consists of 12 residues. Germline CDR1 and CDR2: SGHDT and YYEEEE. As DNA, the CDR3 is TGTGCCAGCAGCTTTGGGACCTACGAGCAGTACTTC. Amino acids: CASSFGTYEQYF.

The rearrangement uses TRBV2 and TRBJ2-1, with unresolved D. With 8 bases removed from V and 0 bases from J, the gap between germline ends came to 11 bases. The CDR3 totals 14 residues. Germline assignment: CDR1 SNHLY and CDR2 FYNNEI. The CDR3 loop is CASQVVGSYNEQFF. CDR3 DNA sequence: TGTGCCAGCCAGGTAGTGGGCTCCTACAATGAGCAGTTCTTC. The variable domain in full, with the rest retrieved from reference TRBV2 and TRBJ2-1, is EPEVTQTPSHQVTQMGQEVILRCVPISNHLYFYWYRQILGQKVEFLVSFYNNEISEKSEIFDDQFSVERPDGSNFTLKIRSTKLEDSAMYFCASQVVGSYNEQFFGPGTRLTVL.

This chain links TRBV6-6 with TRBJ2-7; 9 bases are shared with TRBD2. J lost 7 bases, V lost 4 bases, and 2 bases had no gene match. The CDR3 covers 12 residues. Germline V gene sequence: CDR1 MNHNY, CDR2 SVGAGI (reference sequence). The chain's CDR3 is CASSLAGEEQYF. The CDR3 coding sequence is TGTGCCAGCAGTTTAGCGGGGGAAGAGCAGTACTTC.

The sample holds one count of this clone. CDR3: CASRNRVGEQFF. CDR3 in DNA: TGTGCCAGCAGAAACAGGGTGGGTGAGCAGTTCTTC. The chain uses TRBV21-1 and TRBJ2-1; the listed D gene, TRBD1, was not tested against the DNA. TRBV21-1 is given as a pseudogene. The CDR3 is made up of 12 amino acids.

The chain joins TRBV6-6 to TRBJ1-2, with 8 bases identical to TRBD1. V was clipped by 6 bases and J by 3 bases; unmatched bases: 12. CDR1 is MNHNY and CDR2 is SVGAGI in the germline V gene (reference sequence). The CDR3 is 16 amino acids. The CDR3 region has the DNA TGTGCCAGCAGCCCCAGGCGTCAGGGGGCCGACTATGGCTACACCTTC. Its protein is CASSPRRQGADYGYTF.

The chain recombines TRBV27 with TRBJ2-6, with D perhaps matching TRBD1 (6 bases). The CDR3 is 17 amino acids. Germline assignment: CDR1 MNHEY and CDR2 SMNVEV (reference sequence). V dropped 4 bases and J dropped 0 bases, with 13 bases sitting between them. This CDR3 reads CASSYRVPLSGANVLTF. The CDR3 DNA reads as TGTGCCAGCAGTTACAGGGTTCCCCTCTCTGGGGCCAACGTCCTGACTTTC.

The chain combines TRBV5-1 with TRBJ1-1; the D gene is possibly TRBD1 (6 bases). Germline CDR1 SGHRS, CDR2 YFSETQ. This CDR3 comprises 17 residues. The V gene lost 0 bases and the J gene lost 1 base, with 16 bases spanning the gap. This CDR3 is CASSLEATGQPNTEAFF. CDR3 DNA sequence: TGCGCCAGCAGCTTGGAAGCGACCGGACAGCCGAACACTGAAGCTTTCTTT.

The chain carries TRBV7-9 and TRBJ1-3; 8 bases fit TRBD1. This CDR3 is 16 amino acids long. Germline V CDR1 and CDR2: SEHNR, FQNEAQ (reference sequence). The V gene end was trimmed by 5 bases and the J gene end by 2 bases; junction bases not matched to a gene: 8. CDR3 sequence: CASSPGPGGPGNTIYF. Written as DNA, the CDR3 is TGTGCCAGCAGCCCCGGACCAGGGGGCCCTGGAAACACCATATATTTT.

The J gene is TRBJ2-3, the V gene TRBV27; no definite D call. This CDR3 has 13 residues. Germline CDR1 reads MNHEY; CDR2 reads SMNVEV (reference sequence). Trimming took off 7 bases at V and 0 bases at J, with 8 bases between the two ends. The CDR3 DNA follows: TGTGCCAGCAACGGCGCTAGCACAGATACGCAGTATTTT. This codes for CASNGASTDTQYF.

The chain joins TRBV13 to TRBJ2-1; D unresolved. V lost 5 bases to trimming and J lost 5 bases, with 4 bases between them. The CDR3 totals 11 residues. Per germline, CDR1 PRHDT and CDR2 FYEKMQ (reference sequence). The DNA of the CDR3 is TGTGCCAGCAGCCAACACAATGAGCAGTTCTTC. The encoded protein is CASSQHNEQFF. The variable domain in full, completed from reference TRBV13 and TRBJ2-1, reads AAGVIQSPRHLIKEKRETATLKCYPIPRHDTVYWYQQGPGQDPQFLISFYEKMQSDKGSIPDRFSAQQFSDYHSELNMSSLELGDSALYFCASSQHNEQFFGPGTRLTVL.

This chain links TRBV27 with TRBJ2-3; D not certain. The CDR3 totals 14 residues. V lost 6 bases and J 1 base, leaving 11 bases between the germline ends. Germline CDR1 and CDR2: MNHEY and SMNVEV (reference sequence). Here the CDR3 DNA reads TGTGCCAGCAGCGCCTATATAGGCACAGATACGCAGTATTTT. Its protein is CASSAYIGTDTQYF.

The genes are TRBV7-9 and TRBJ2-7, with 9 bases identical to TRBD1. V trimming: 5 bases; J trimming: 9 bases; junction bases outside the gene matches: 2. Germline CDR1 and CDR2: SEHNR and FQNEAQ (reference sequence). CDR3 size: 11 residues. The CDR3 DNA reads TGTGCCAGCAGCGTGGACAGGGGGCAGTACTTC. It codes for CASSVDRGQYF.

The chain recombines TRBV4-3 with TRBJ2-7, with D perhaps TRBD1 (6 bases). CDR1 LGHNA and CDR2 YSLEER come from the germline V gene. Trimming left V 1 base short and J 4 bases short, with 14 bases between. This CDR3 comprises 15 residues. The CDR3 here is CASSQVWQGKYEQYF. CDR3 DNA: TGCGCCAGCAGCCAAGTATGGCAGGGGAAGTACGAGCAGTACTTC.

The chain links TRBV5-6 to TRBJ1-6; D gene ambiguous. Germline loops: CDR1 SGHDT, CDR2 YYEEEE. The length of the CDR3 is 13 residues. The V end lost 7 bases, the J end lost 6 bases, and 11 bases lay between the germline ends. CDR3 sequence (DNA): TGTGCCAGCGAAGTTGGCGGTAATTCACCCCTCCACTTT. This gives the protein CASEVGGNSPLHF.

The chain carries TRBV27 and TRBJ2-3; no clear D. Germline CDR1 is MNHEY and CDR2 is SMNVEV (reference sequence). V was pared by 10 bases and J by 0 bases, with 8 bases between. The CDR3 is 12 amino acids. In DNA, the CDR3 is TGTGCCACTTCGGGCAGCACAGATACGCAGTATTTT. Protein sequence: CATSGSTDTQYF.

This clone was detected only once. The J gene is TRBJ2-3, the V gene TRBV4-2; 11 nucleotides line up with TRBD2. CDR3 length: 19 residues. J gave up 0 bases and V 0 bases, and 8 bases lay outside the gene matches. The germline CDR1 and CDR2 sequences are LGHNA and YNFKEQ. The CDR3 DNA is TGTGCCAGCAGCCAAGAAGGGAGACTAGCGGGGATAAGCACAGATACGCAGTATTTT. Translated, it gives CASSQEGRLAGISTDTQYF.